These 3 T cell receptor beta chains were all obtained from the same sample, sequenced in a study of tumor and adjacent non-tumor tissue in lung cancer. A modified ARM-PCR protocol with three rounds of nested PCR amplified TCRbeta. In TCRdb, the multiplex PCR reads were re-called with MiXCR into one record per CDR3 protein. The data show under 100,000 distinct CDR3 sequences, with roughly three fifths seen just once and about 15% held by the top ten. RNA was extracted from bulk tissue without any cell sorting. Sequencing was carried out using lung tumor tissue. The receptor source for this set is a man aged 70-80 years with non-small cell lung cancer.

As regards this clonotype: Relative to the germline gene, one junction end is altered; a read error may explain this. The V and J genes are TRBV11-1 and TRBJ2-7; the D is unclear. CDR1 SGHAT and CDR2 FQDESV come from the germline V gene (reference sequence). The CDR3 runs to 13 residues. Written as DNA, the CDR3 is TGTGTCAGCAGTTCCCGTCAGAACTACGAGCAGTACTTC. Translated: CVSSSRQNYEQYF. Together with reference TRBV11-1 and TRBJ2-7, the CDR3 gives the full variable domain: EAEVAQSPRYKITEKSQAVAFWCDPISGHATLYWYRQILGQGPELLVQFQDESVVDDSQLPKDRFSAERLKGVDSTLKIQPAELGDSAMYLCVSSSRQNYEQYFGPGTRLTVT.

This rearrangement joins TRBV29-1 to TRBJ1-1; TRBD1 aligns across 8 bases. J gave up 4 bases and V 8 bases, and 12 bases lay outside the gene matches. Germline V gene lookup returns CDR1 SQVTM and CDR2 ANQGSEA. There are 14 residues in the CDR3. Here the CDR3 DNA reads TGCAGCATGGACAGGGAGCTAATCGGCACTGAAGCTTTCTTT. Its translation is CSMDRELIGTEAFF.

The V call is TRBV5-1, the J call TRBJ2-5, with 7 bases matching TRBD1. The germline V gene encodes CDR1 SGHRS and CDR2 YFSETQ. Trimming took 5 bases from V and 4 from J; bases not matched to a gene: 8. The CDR3 has 14 residues. CDR3: CASSPGGQRETQYF. The CDR3 nucleotides read TGCGCCAGCAGTCCAGGGGGTCAGCGAGAGACCCAGTACTTC.